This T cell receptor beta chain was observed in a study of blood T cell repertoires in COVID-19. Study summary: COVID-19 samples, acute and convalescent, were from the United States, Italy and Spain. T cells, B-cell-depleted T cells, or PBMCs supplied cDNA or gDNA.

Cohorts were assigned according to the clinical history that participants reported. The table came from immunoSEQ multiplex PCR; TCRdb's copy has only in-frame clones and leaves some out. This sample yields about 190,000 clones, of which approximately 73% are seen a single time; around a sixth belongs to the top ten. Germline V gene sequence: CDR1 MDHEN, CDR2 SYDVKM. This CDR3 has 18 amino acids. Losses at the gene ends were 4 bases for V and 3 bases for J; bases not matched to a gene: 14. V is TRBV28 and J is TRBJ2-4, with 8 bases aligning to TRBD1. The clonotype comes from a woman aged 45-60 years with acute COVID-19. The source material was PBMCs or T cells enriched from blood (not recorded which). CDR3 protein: CASSSMGQAYFGKNIQYF. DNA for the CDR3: TGTGCCAGCAGTTCTATGGGACAGGCCTATTTCGGCAAAAACATTCAGTACTTC.